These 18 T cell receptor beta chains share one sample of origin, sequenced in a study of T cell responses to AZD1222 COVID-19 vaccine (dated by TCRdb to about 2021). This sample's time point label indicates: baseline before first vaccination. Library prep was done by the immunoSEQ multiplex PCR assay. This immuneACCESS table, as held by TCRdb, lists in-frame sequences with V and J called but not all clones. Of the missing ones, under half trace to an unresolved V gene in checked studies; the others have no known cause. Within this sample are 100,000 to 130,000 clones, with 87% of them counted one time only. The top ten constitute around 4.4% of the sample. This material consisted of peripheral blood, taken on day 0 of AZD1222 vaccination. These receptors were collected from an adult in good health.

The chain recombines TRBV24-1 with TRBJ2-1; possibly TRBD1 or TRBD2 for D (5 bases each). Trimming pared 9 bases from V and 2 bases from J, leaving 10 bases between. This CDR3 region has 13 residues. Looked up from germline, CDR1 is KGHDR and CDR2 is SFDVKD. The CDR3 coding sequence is TGTGCCACCGGTCCGGGACCCTACAATGAGCAGTTCTTC. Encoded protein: CATGPGPYNEQFF.

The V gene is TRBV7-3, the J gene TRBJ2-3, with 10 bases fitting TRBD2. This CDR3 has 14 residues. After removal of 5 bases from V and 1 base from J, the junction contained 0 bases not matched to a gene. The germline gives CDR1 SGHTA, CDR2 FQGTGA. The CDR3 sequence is CASSLAGGTDTQYF. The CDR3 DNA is TGTGCCAGCAGCCTAGCGGGGGGCACAGATACGCAGTATTTT.

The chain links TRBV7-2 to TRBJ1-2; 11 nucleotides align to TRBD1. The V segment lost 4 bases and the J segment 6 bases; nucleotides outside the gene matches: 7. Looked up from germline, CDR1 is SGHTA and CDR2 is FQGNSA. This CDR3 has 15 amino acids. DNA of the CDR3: TGTGCCAGCAGCTCGCGGACAGGGGGCCGACATGGCTACACCTTC. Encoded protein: CASSSRTGGRHGYTF. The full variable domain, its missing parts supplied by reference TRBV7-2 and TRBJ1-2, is GAGVSQSPSNKVTEKGKDVELRCDPISGHTALYWYRQSLGQGLEFLIYFQGNSAPDKSGLPSDRFSAERTGGSVSTLTIQRTQQEDSAVYLCASSSRTGGRHGYTFGSGTRLTVV.

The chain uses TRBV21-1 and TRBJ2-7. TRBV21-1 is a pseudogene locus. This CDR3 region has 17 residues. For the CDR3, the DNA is TGTGCCAGCAGCAAAATTGAGGGGAGCGCAGGGATGGGCGAGCAGTACTTC. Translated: CASSKIEGSAGMGEQYF.

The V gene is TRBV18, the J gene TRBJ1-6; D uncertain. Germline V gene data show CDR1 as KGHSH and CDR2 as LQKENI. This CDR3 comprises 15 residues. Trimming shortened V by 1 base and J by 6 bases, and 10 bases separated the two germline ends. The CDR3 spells CASSPRGPSNSPLHF. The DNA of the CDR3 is TGTGCCAGCTCACCACGGGGTCCATCTAATTCACCCCTCCACTTT. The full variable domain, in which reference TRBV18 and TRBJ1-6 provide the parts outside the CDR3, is NAGVMQNPRHLVRRRGQEARLRCSPMKGHSHVYWYRQLPEEGLKFMVYLQKENIIDESGMPKERFSAEFPKEGPSILRIQQVVRGDSAAYFCASSPRGPSNSPLHFGNGTRLTVT.

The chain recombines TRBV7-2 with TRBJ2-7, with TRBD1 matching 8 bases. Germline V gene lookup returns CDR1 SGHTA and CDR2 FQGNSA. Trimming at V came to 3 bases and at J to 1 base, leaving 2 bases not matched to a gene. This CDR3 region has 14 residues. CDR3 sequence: CASSLGQASYEQYF. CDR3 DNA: TGTGCCAGCAGCTTGGGACAGGCATCCTACGAGCAGTACTTC.

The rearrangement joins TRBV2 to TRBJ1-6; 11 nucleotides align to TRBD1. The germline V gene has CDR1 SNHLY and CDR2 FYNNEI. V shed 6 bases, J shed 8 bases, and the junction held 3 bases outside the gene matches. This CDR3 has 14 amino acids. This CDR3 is CASRWTGGDSPLHF. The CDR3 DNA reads TGTGCCAGCAGGTGGACAGGGGGCGATTCACCCCTCCACTTT.

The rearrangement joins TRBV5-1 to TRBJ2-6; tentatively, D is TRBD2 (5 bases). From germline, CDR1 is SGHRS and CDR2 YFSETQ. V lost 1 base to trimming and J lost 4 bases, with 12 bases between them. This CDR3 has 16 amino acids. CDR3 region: CASSLNGEAGANVLTF. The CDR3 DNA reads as TGCGCCAGCAGCTTGAACGGGGAAGCCGGGGCCAACGTCCTGACTTTC. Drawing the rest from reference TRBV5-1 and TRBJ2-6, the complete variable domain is KAGVTQTPRYLIKTRGQQVTLSCSPISGHRSVSWYQQTPGQGLQFLFEYFSETQRNKGNFPGRFSGRQFSNSRSEMNVSTLELGDSALYLCASSLNGEAGANVLTFGAGSRLTVL.

The CDR3 DNA reads TGTGCCAGCAGCTTACCGCCATCAACCGGGGAGCTGTTTTTT. Its protein is CASSLPPSTGELFF. The gene calls are TRBV7-9 and TRBJ2-2; D is uncertain. CDR1 is SEHNR and CDR2 is FQNEAQ in the germline V gene (reference sequence). The CDR3 consists of 14 residues. Trimming left V 2 bases short and J 5 bases short, with 9 bases between.

The CDR3 coding sequence is TGTGCCACCAGCAGAGATTTGAGCGAGCAGTACTTC. Protein sequence: CATSRDLSEQYF. The rearrangement uses TRBV15 and TRBJ2-7; D is uncertain. Germline loops: CDR1 LNHNV, CDR2 YYDKDF (reference sequence). V gave up 0 bases and J gave up 6 bases, with 6 bases separating them. This CDR3 is 12 amino acids long.

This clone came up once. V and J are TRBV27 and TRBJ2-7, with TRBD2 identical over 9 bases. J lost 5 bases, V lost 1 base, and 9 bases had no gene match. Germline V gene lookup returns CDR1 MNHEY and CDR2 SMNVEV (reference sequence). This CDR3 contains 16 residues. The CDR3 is CASSLLSSGAGNEQYF. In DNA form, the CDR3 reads TGTGCCAGCAGTTTATTGTCTAGCGGGGCCGGGAACGAGCAGTACTTC.

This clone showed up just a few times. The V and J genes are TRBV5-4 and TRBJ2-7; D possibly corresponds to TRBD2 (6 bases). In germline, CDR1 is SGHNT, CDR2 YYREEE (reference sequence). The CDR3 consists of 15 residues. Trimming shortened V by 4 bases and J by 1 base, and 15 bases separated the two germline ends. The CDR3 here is CASSPTAGSSYEQYF. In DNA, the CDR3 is TGTGCCAGCAGCCCGACCGCGGGGAGTTCCTACGAGCAGTACTTC. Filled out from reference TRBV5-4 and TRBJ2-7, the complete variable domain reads ETGVTQSPTHLIKTRGQQVTLRCSSQSGHNTVSWYQQALGQGPQFIFQYYREEENGRGNFPPRFSGLQFPNYSSELNVNALELDDSALYLCASSPTAGSSYEQYFGPGTRLTVT.

The CDR3 region has the DNA TGTGCCAGCAGCTTCCACGACAGAGGGAACACTGAAGCTTTCTTT. Residues: CASSFHDRGNTEAFF. The chain is built from TRBV7-9 and TRBJ1-1, with a tentative D call TRBD1 (5 bases). The germline V gene encodes CDR1 SEHNR and CDR2 FQNEAQ (reference sequence). CDR3 size: 15 residues. Trimming took 3 bases from V and 1 from J, leaving 12 bases between them. The full variable domain, in which reference TRBV7-9 and TRBJ1-1 provide the parts outside the CDR3, is DTGVSQNPRHKITKRGQNVTFRCDPISEHNRLYWYRQTLGQGPEFLTYFQNEAQLEKSRLLSDRFSAERPKGSFSTLEIQRTEQGDSAMYLCASSFHDRGNTEAFFGQGTRLTVV.

CDR3 DNA sequence: TGTGCCTGGAGCGAGTCAGGATGGGGCTACACCTTC. This translates into CAWSESGWGYTF. This chain connects TRBV30 to TRBJ1-2; D not resolved. This CDR3 comprises 12 residues. Trimming left V 3 bases short and J 8 bases short, with 13 bases between. Germline assignment: CDR1 GTSNPN and CDR2 SVGIG (reference sequence).

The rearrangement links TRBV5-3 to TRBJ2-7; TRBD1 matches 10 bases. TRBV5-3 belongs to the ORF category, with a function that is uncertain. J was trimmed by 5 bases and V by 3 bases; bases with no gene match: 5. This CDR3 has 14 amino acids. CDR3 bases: TGTGCCAGAAGCTGGGGACAGGGGTCCCACGAGCAGTACTTC. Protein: CARSWGQGSHEQYF.

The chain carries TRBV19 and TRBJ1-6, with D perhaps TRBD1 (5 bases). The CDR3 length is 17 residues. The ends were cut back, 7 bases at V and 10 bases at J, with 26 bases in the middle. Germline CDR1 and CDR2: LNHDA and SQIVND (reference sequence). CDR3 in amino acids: CASTTGGEQPFGSPLHF. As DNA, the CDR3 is TGTGCCAGTACCACTGGGGGGGAACAGCCCTTTGGGTCACCCCTCCACTTT. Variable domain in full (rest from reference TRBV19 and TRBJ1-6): DGGITQSPKYLFRKEGQNVTLSCEQNLNHDAMYWYRQDPGQGLRLIYYSQIVNDFQKGDIAEGYSVSREKKESFPLTVTSAQKNPTAFYLCASTTGGEQPFGSPLHFGNGTRLTVT.

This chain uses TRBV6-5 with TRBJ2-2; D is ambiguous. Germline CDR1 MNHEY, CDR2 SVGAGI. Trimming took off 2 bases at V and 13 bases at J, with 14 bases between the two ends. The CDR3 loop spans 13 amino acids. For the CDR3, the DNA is TGTGCCAGCAGTTACGTCCCGACGGGTTCGCTGTTTTTT. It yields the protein CASSYVPTGSLFF.

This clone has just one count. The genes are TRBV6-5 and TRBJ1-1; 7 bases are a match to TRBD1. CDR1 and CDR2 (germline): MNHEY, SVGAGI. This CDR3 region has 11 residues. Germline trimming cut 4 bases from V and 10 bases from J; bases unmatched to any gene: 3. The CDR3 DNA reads TGTGCCAGCAGTTCCCAGGGGGTAGCTTTCTTT. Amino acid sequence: CASSSQGVAFF.